This T cell receptor (beta chain) derives from a study of blood T cell repertoires in COVID-19. The length of the CDR3 is 16 residues. Germline CDR1 LNHDA, CDR2 SQIVND (reference sequence). The germline V and J ends were trimmed by 5 bases and 0 bases, with 14 bases remaining between them. Measured with immunoSEQ multiplex PCR; TCRdb has only the in-frame clones, and not every one. Here the sample spans tens of thousands of clones, roughly 88% being singletons. The material sequenced was peripheral blood. The chain combines TRBV19 with TRBJ1-3; a weak D match, TRBD1 (5 bases). This TCR was sampled from a man under 40 with acute or convalescent COVID-19. The CDR3 spells CASSARQSPSGNTIYF. In DNA, the CDR3 is TGTGCCAGTAGTGCCCGACAGAGCCCCTCTGGAAACACCATATATTTT. The full variable domain, with the rest looked up from reference TRBV19 and TRBJ1-3, is DGGITQSPKYLFRKEGQNVTLSCEQNLNHDAMYWYRQDPGQGLRLIYYSQIVNDFQKGDIAEGYSVSREKKESFPLTVTSAQKNPTAFYLCASSARQSPSGNTIYFGEGSWLTVV.